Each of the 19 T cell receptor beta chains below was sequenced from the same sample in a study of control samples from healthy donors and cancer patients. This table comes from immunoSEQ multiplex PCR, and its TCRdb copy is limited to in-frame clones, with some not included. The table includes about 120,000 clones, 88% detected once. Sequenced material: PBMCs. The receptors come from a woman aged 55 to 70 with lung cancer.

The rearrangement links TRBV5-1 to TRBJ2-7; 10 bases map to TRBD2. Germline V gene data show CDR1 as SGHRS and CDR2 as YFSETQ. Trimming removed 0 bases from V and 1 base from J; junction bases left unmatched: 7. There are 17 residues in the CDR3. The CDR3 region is CASSLALASGSSYEQYF. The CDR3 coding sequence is TGCGCCAGCAGCTTGGCCTTGGCTAGCGGGAGTTCCTACGAGCAGTACTTC.

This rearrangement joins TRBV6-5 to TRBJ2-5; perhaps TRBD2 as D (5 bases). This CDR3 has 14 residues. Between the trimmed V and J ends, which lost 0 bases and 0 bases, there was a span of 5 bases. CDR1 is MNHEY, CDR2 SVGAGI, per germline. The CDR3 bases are TGTGCCAGCAGTTACTCCGGGAACCAAGAGACCCAGTACTTC. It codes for CASSYSGNQETQYF.

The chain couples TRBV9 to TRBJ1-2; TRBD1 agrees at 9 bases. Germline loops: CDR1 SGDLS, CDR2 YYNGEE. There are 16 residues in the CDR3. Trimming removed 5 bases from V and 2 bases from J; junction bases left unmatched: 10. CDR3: CASSGATGGVNYGYTF. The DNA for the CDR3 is TGTGCCAGCAGTGGCGCAACAGGGGGCGTCAACTATGGCTACACCTTC.

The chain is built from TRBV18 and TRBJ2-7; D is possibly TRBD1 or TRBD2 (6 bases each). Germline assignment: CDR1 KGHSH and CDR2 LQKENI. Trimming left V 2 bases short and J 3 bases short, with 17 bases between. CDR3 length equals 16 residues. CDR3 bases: TGTGCCAGCTCACCATCGACCGGGGGCAGGATCTACGAGCAGTACTTC. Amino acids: CASSPSTGGRIYEQYF.

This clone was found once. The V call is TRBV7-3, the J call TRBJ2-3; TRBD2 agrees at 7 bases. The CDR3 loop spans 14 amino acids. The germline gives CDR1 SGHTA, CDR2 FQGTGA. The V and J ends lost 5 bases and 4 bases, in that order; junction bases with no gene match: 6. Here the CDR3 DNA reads TGTGCCAGCAGCCCCGGGACTATTTCAGATACGCAGTATTTT. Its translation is CASSPGTISDTQYF.

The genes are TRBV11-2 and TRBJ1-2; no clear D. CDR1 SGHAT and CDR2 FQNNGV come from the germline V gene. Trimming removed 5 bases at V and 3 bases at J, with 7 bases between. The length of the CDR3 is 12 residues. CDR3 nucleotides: TGTGCCAGCAGCAAACGGGACTATGGCTACACCTTC. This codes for CASSKRDYGYTF.

The CDR3 sequence is CASHTTGTGQPQHF. Here the CDR3 DNA reads TGTGCCAGCCATACGACAGGGACCGGACAGCCCCAGCATTTT. The rearrangement links TRBV19 to TRBJ1-5; 7 nucleotides align to TRBD1. Trimming cost V 9 bases and J 7 bases; bases outside gene matches: 12. CDR3 size: 14 residues. From germline, CDR1 is LNHDA and CDR2 SQIVND (reference sequence).

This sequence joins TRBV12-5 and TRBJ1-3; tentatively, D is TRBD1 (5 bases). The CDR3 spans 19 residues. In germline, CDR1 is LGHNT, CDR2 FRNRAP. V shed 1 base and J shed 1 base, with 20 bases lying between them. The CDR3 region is CASGLALTTAYLSGNTIYF. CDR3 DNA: TGTGCTAGTGGTTTGGCCCTCACGACAGCTTACCTTTCTGGAAACACCATATATTTT. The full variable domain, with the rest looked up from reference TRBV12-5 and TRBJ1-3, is DARVTQTPRHKVTEMGQEVTMRCQPILGHNTVFWYRQTMMQGLELLAYFRNRAPLDDSGMPKDRFSAEMPDATLATLKIQPSEPRDSAVYFCASGLALTTAYLSGNTIYFGEGSWLTVV.

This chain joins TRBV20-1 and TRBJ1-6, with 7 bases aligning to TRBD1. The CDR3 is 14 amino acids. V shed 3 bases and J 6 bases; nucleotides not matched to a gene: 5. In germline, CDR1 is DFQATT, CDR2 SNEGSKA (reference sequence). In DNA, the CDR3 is TGCAGTGCTAGTCAGGGGACAGTTAATTCACCCCTCCACTTT. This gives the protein CSASQGTVNSPLHF.

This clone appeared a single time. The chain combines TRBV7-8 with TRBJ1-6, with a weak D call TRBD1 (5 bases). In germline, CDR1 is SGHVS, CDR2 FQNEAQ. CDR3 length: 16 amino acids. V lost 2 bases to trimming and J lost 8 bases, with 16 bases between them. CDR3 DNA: TGTGCCAGCAGCTTAAACAGGATAAGCGACTATTCACCCCTCCACTTT. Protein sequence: CASSLNRISDYSPLHF.

CDR3 sequence reads: CASSAEGGGTDTQYF. For the CDR3, the DNA is TGTGCCAGCTCGGCGGAGGGAGGGGGCACAGATACGCAGTATTTT. The chain combines TRBV6-4 with TRBJ2-3; 7 bases map to TRBD2. The CDR3 length is 15 residues. The V segment lost 8 bases and the J segment 1 base; nucleotides outside the gene matches: 9. Germline CDR1 MRHNA, CDR2 SNTAGT.

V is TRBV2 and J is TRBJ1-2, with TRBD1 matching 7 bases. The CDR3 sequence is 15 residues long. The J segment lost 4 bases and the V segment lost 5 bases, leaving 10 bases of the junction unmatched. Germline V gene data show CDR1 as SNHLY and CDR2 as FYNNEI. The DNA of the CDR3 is TGTGCCAGCAGTATGACAGGGCCCCCATCCTATGGCTACACCTTC. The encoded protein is CASSMTGPPSYGYTF.

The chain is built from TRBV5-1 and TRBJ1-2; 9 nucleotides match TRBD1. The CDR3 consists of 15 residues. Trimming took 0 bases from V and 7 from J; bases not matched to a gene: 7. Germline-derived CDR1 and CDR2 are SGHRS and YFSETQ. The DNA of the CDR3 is TGCGCCAGCAGCTTGGAGGTGGGGGACAGGGCTGGCTACACCTTC. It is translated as CASSLEVGDRAGYTF.

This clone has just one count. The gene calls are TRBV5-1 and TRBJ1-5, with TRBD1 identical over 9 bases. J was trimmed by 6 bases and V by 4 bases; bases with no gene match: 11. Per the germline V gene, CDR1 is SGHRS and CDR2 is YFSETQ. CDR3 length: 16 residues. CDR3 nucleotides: TGCGCCAGCAGCATCGGTCCGGGACAGGGAAGTCAGCCCCAGCATTTT. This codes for CASSIGPGQGSQPQHF. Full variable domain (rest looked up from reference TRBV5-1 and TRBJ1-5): KAGVTQTPRYLIKTRGQQVTLSCSPISGHRSVSWYQQTPGQGLQFLFEYFSETQRNKGNFPGRFSGRQFSNSRSEMNVSTLELGDSALYLCASSIGPGQGSQPQHFGDGTRLSIL.

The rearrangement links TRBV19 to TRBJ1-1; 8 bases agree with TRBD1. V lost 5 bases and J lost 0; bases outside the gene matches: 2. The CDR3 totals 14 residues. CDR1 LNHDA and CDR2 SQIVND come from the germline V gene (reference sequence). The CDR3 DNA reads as TGTGCCAGTAGTTGGACAGGGTTGAACACTGAAGCTTTCTTT. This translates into CASSWTGLNTEAFF. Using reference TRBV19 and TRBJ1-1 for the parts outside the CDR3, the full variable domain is DGGITQSPKYLFRKEGQNVTLSCEQNLNHDAMYWYRQDPGQGLRLIYYSQIVNDFQKGDIAEGYSVSREKKESFPLTVTSAQKNPTAFYLCASSWTGLNTEAFFGQGTRLTVV.

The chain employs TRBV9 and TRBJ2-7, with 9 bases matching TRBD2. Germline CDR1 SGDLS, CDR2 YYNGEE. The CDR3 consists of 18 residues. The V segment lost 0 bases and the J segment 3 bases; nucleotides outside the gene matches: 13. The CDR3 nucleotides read TGTGCCAGCAGCGTAGGGAATAGCGGGAGTTTTACTCTCTACGAGCAGTACTTC. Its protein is CASSVGNSGSFTLYEQYF.

CDR3: CASSPSGGPYEQYF. The CDR3 DNA reads TGTGCCAGCAGCCCCTCCGGAGGACCCTACGAGCAGTACTTC. The chain links TRBV3-1 (or the pseudogene TRBV3-2) to TRBJ2-7, with D possibly matching TRBD2 (5 bases). The CDR3 loop spans 14 amino acids. V lost 4 bases, J lost 2 bases, and 12 bases lay in between. The germline V gene encodes CDR1 LGHDT and CDR2 YNNKEL (reference sequence).

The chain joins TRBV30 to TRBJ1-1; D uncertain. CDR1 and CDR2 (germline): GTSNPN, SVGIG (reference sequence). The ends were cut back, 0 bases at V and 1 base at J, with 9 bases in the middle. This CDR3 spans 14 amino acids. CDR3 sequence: CAWSVPGPNTEAFF. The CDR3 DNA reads TGTGCCTGGAGTGTACCCGGACCGAACACTGAAGCTTTCTTT.

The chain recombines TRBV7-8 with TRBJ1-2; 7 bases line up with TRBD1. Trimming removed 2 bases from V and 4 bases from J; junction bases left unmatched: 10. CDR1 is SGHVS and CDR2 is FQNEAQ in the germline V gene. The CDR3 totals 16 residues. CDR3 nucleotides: TGTGCCAGCAGCTTACTCCCGACGACAGGGAGCTATGGCTACACCTTC. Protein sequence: CASSLLPTTGSYGYTF. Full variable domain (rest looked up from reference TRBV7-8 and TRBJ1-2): GAGVSQSPRYKVAKRGQDVALRCDPISGHVSLFWYQQALGQGPEFLTYFQNEAQLDKSGLPSDRFFAERPEGSVSTLKIQRTQQEDSAVYLCASSLLPTTGSYGYTFGSGTRLTVV.